A selection of T cell receptor beta chains follows, all from one sample in a study of T cell clusters in autoimmune cytopenias. TCRdb re-called the multiplex PCR reads; every CDR3 protein appears as one record, without DNA. The sample totals approximately 15,000 distinct CDR3 sequences. The sample comprised peripheral blood. Receptor source: a human donor with an autoimmune cytopenia or autoimmune hepatitis (not recorded which). Both conserved end residues are part of each CDR3. Fields, in order: CDR3 protein, J gene, clone size, V gene. Size is omitted from some rows. Given values are once, few, many or a class for expanded clones.

CDR3aa: CSAPGTVYNEQFF; j_gene: TRBJ2-1; abundance: medium-sized; v_gene: TRBV29-1
CDR3aa: CASRYTGATNEKLFF; j_gene: TRBJ1-4; abundance: NA; v_gene: TRBV6-1
CDR3aa: CASSPSGTGTGYTF; j_gene: TRBJ1-2; abundance: NA; v_gene: TRBV5-5
CDR3aa: CASSHRVGELFF; j_gene: TRBJ2-2; abundance: NA; v_gene: TRBV7-9
CDR3aa: CSASALAGTDTQYF; j_gene: TRBJ2-3; abundance: NA; v_gene: TRBV20-1
CDR3aa: CSAGRGFTDEKLFF; j_gene: TRBJ1-4; abundance: NA; v_gene: TRBV20-1
CDR3aa: CASSLDRATGELFF; j_gene: TRBJ2-2; abundance: medium-sized; v_gene: TRBV5-4
CDR3aa: CASSEGRGPYF; j_gene: TRBJ2-5; abundance: NA; v_gene: TRBV6-1
CDR3aa: CASQDRGGEKLFF; j_gene: TRBJ1-4; abundance: NA; v_gene: TRBV7-9
CDR3aa: CASSITSGVTYTEAFF; j_gene: TRBJ1-1; abundance: NA; v_gene: TRBV19
CDR3aa: CASSYTGQAGGVTQYF; j_gene: TRBJ2-3; abundance: NA; v_gene: TRBV6-5
CDR3aa: CASSLIGQETQYF; j_gene: TRBJ2-5; abundance: NA; v_gene: TRBV5-6
CDR3aa: CAAAGCSPQHF; j_gene: TRBJ1-5; abundance: NA; v_gene: TRBV27
CDR3aa: CASTRESYGYTF; j_gene: TRBJ1-2; abundance: NA; v_gene: TRBV6-2/TRBV6-3
CDR3aa: CASKTTGRSPNGVQFF; j_gene: TRBJ2-1; abundance: NA; v_gene: TRBV19
CDR3aa: CASSIASGALEQYF; j_gene: TRBJ2-7; abundance: NA; v_gene: TRBV19
CDR3aa: CASSFQATSTDTQYF; j_gene: TRBJ2-3; abundance: NA; v_gene: TRBV11-1
CDR3aa: CASSIRTGIVYTEAFF; j_gene: TRBJ1-1; abundance: NA; v_gene: TRBV19
CDR3aa: CASSLGPATGELFF; j_gene: TRBJ2-2; abundance: NA; v_gene: TRBV5-4
CDR3aa: CASSAPGGGYGYTF; j_gene: TRBJ1-2; abundance: NA; v_gene: TRBV19
CDR3aa: CASSRSGLAGGGTDTQYF; j_gene: TRBJ2-3; abundance: NA; v_gene: TRBV27
CDR3aa: CASSEGSGYTF; j_gene: TRBJ1-2; abundance: medium-sized; v_gene: TRBV6-1
CDR3aa: CASSLGTDNEQFF; j_gene: TRBJ2-1; abundance: NA; v_gene: TRBV5-1
CDR3aa: CASSPLAGVADTQYF; j_gene: TRBJ2-3; abundance: NA; v_gene: TRBV7-2
CDR3aa: CASSLRGRTGEAWVQAFF; j_gene: TRBJ1-1; abundance: NA; v_gene: TRBV27
CDR3aa: CASSYNGGPYEQYF; j_gene: TRBJ2-7; abundance: medium-sized; v_gene: TRBV19
CDR3aa: CASSLVTREQYF; j_gene: TRBJ2-7; abundance: medium-sized; v_gene: TRBV5-5
CDR3aa: CASSYGTNSYNEQFF; j_gene: TRBJ2-1; abundance: NA; v_gene: TRBV27
CDR3aa: CASGHSRSGANVLTF; j_gene: TRBJ2-6; abundance: NA; v_gene: TRBV6-4
CDR3aa: CASSQTWGGNEQFF; j_gene: TRBJ2-1; abundance: medium-sized; v_gene: TRBV6-5
CDR3aa: CASSFEGNGYTF; j_gene: TRBJ1-2; abundance: NA; v_gene: TRBV5-1
CDR3aa: CSVGQAPRETQYF; j_gene: TRBJ2-5; abundance: medium-sized; v_gene: TRBV29-1
CDR3aa: CATSRDGTGGFGYTF; j_gene: TRBJ1-2; abundance: NA; v_gene: TRBV15
CDR3aa: CASSERQGIVDEQYF; j_gene: TRBJ2-7; abundance: NA; v_gene: TRBV6-1
CDR3aa: CASSYRGDNSPLHF; j_gene: TRBJ1-6; abundance: NA; v_gene: TRBV19
CDR3aa: CATTSSTDTQYF; j_gene: TRBJ2-3; abundance: NA; v_gene: TRBV10-3
CDR3aa: CSVEIRDGYTF; j_gene: TRBJ1-2; abundance: medium-sized; v_gene: TRBV29-1
CDR3aa: CASSSETGDYGYTF; j_gene: TRBJ1-2; abundance: NA; v_gene: TRBV7-4
CDR3aa: CASSQAGTGGLYEQYF; j_gene: TRBJ2-7; abundance: NA; v_gene: TRBV4-2
CDR3aa: CAWTSGFEQYF; j_gene: TRBJ2-7; abundance: medium-sized; v_gene: TRBV30
CDR3aa: CASSPNGVAGYTGELFF; j_gene: TRBJ2-2; abundance: medium-sized; v_gene: TRBV6-5
CDR3aa: CASSWADYEQYF; j_gene: TRBJ2-7; abundance: NA; v_gene: TRBV5-5
CDR3aa: CATSDPGQGWNNEQFF; j_gene: TRBJ2-1; abundance: NA; v_gene: TRBV24-1
CDR3aa: CASSPGTSGTYEQYF; j_gene: TRBJ2-7; abundance: NA; v_gene: TRBV5-1
CDR3aa: CASKGQGRSAGALEQYF; j_gene: TRBJ2-7; abundance: NA; v_gene: TRBV27
CDR3aa: CATSLMPKRTGPSTGELFF; j_gene: TRBJ2-2; abundance: medium-sized; v_gene: TRBV15
CDR3aa: CASSITDRANEQYF; j_gene: TRBJ2-7; abundance: NA; v_gene: TRBV19
CDR3aa: CASSPQLRGTGANVLTF; j_gene: TRBJ2-6; abundance: NA; v_gene: TRBV14
CDR3aa: CASSKRTGSGTEAFF; j_gene: TRBJ1-1; abundance: NA; v_gene: TRBV5-4